Given below is one TCR beta chain in context. Its matching antigen is unknown. Trimming pared 7 bases from V and 1 base from J, leaving 19 bases between. In germline, CDR1 is SNHLY, CDR2 FYNNEI. This CDR3 is built from 16 residues. The sample originates from a study of cytomegalovirus exposure and HLA in healthy donors. Study-wide points: The classifier was said to identify cytomegalovirus status with high specificity and sensitivity. Specificity of a few CMV-associated chains for CMV antigens was verified in vitro. For most TCR sequences rarity was the rule, although some public TCRs occurred in many donors.

Some clones are missing from TCRdb's copy, which holds only in-frame ones; the method was immunoSEQ multiplex PCR. The table has about 190,000 clones, approximately 83% seen once. The receptor comes from a woman aged 18-29 years in good health and CMV-seropositive. The gene calls are TRBV2 and TRBJ1-1; maybe TRBD1 (5 bases). The specimen was PBMCs. The CDR3 DNA follows: TGTGCCAGCACCCCCTGGGGGTCGGGGGGGAACACTGAAGCTTTCTTT. Translating it yields CASTPWGSGGNTEAFF.